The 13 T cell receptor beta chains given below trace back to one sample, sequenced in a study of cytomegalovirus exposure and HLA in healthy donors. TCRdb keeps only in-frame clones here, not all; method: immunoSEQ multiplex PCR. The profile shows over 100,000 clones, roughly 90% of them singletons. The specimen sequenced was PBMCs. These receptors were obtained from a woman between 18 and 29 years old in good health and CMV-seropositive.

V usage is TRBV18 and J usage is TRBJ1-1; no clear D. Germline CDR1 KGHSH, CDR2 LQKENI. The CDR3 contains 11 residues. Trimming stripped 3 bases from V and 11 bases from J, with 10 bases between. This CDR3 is CASSPPGTAFF. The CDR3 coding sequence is TGTGCCAGCTCACCGCCAGGTACCGCTTTCTTT.

The CDR3 protein is CASSSPYREKLFF. Here the CDR3 DNA reads TGTGCCAGCAGCTCGCCGTATCGGGAAAAACTGTTTTTT. The rearrangement joins TRBV9 to TRBJ1-4; no clear D. Germline-derived CDR1 and CDR2 are SGDLS and YYNGEE. With 4 bases removed from V and 8 bases from J, the gap between germline ends came to 12 bases. This CDR3 has 13 amino acids.

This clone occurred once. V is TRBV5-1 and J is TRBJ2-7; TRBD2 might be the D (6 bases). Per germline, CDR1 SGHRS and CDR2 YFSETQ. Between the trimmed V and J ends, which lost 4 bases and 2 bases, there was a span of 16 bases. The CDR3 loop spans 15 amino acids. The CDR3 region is CASSATSSLAYEQYF. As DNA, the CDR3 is TGCGCCAGCAGCGCAACTAGCTCGCTTGCCTACGAGCAGTACTTC. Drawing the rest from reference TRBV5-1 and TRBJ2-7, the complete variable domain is KAGVTQTPRYLIKTRGQQVTLSCSPISGHRSVSWYQQTPGQGLQFLFEYFSETQRNKGNFPGRFSGRQFSNSRSEMNVSTLELGDSALYLCASSATSSLAYEQYFGPGTRLTVT.

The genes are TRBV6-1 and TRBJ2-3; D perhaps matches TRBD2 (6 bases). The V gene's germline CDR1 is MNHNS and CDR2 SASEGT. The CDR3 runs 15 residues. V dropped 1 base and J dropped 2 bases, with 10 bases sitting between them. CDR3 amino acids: CASSEVAGNTDTQYF. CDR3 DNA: TGTGCCAGCAGTGAAGTGGCGGGGAACACAGATACGCAGTATTTT.

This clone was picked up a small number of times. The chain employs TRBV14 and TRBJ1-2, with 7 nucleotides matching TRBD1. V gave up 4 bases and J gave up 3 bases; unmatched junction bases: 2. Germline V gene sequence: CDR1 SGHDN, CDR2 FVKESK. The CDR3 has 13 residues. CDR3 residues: CASSRGTDYGYTF. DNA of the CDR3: TGTGCCAGCAGCCGGGGGACAGACTATGGCTACACCTTC.

CDR3 DNA: TGTGCCAGCTCCGGAGTTGGCGGGGCAGGGTACCACAATGAGCAGTTCTTC. It is translated as CASSGVGGAGYHNEQFF. The chain recombines TRBV13 with TRBJ2-1; maybe TRBD2 (6 bases). Germline CDR1 is PRHDT and CDR2 is FYEKMQ (reference sequence). Trimming cost V 8 bases and J 5 bases, with 25 bases left between them. This CDR3 has 17 residues. The variable domain in full, with the rest retrieved from reference TRBV13 and TRBJ2-1, is AAGVIQSPRHLIKEKRETATLKCYPIPRHDTVYWYQQGPGQDPQFLISFYEKMQSDKGSIPDRFSAQQFSDYHSELNMSSLELGDSALYFCASSGVGGAGYHNEQFFGPGTRLTVL.

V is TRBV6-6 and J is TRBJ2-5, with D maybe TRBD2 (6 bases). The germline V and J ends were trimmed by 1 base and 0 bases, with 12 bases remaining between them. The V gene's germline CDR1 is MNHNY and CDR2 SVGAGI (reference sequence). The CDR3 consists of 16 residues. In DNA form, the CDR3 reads TGTGCCAGCAGTTACTGGAGGGACGGGAACCAAGAGACCCAGTACTTC. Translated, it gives CASSYWRDGNQETQYF.

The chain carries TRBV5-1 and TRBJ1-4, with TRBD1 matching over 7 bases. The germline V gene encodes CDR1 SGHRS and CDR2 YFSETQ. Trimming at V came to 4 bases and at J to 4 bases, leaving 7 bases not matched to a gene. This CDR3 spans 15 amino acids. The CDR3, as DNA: TGCGCCAGCAGCCAGGGGGACAGTAATAATGAAAAACTGTTTTTT. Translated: CASSQGDSNNEKLFF.

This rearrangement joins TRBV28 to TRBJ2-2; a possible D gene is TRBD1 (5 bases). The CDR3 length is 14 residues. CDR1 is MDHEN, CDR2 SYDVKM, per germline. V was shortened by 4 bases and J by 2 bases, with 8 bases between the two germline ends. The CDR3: CASSYGQNTGELFF. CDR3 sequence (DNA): TGTGCCAGCAGTTACGGACAAAACACCGGGGAGCTGTTTTTT.

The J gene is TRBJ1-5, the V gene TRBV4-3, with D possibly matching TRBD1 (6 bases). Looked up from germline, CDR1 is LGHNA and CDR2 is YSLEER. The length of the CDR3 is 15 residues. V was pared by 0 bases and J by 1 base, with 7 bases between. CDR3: CASSQETGSNQPQHF. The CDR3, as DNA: TGCGCCAGCAGCCAAGAGACAGGCAGCAATCAGCCCCAGCATTTT.

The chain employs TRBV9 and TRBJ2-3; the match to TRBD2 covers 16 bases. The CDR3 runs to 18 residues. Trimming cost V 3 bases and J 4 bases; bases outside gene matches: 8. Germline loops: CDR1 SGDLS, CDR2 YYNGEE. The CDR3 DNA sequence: TGTGCCAGCAGCGCCGGGACTAGCGGGGGGGCGGGATCAGATACGCAGTATTTT. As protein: CASSAGTSGGAGSDTQYF.

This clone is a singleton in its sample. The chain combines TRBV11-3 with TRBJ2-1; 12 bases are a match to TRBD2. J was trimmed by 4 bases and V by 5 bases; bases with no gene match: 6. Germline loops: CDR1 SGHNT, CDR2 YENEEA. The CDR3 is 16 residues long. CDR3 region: CASSLAGTSGYNEQFF. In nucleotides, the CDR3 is TGTGCCAGCAGCCTCGCCGGGACTAGCGGGTACAATGAGCAGTTCTTC.

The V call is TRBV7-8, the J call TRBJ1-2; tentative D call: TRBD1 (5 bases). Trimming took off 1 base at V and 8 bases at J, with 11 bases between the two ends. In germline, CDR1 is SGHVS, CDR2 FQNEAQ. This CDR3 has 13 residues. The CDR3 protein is CASSLVQGWGYTF. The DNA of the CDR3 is TGTGCCAGCAGCTTAGTTCAGGGTTGGGGCTACACCTTC.